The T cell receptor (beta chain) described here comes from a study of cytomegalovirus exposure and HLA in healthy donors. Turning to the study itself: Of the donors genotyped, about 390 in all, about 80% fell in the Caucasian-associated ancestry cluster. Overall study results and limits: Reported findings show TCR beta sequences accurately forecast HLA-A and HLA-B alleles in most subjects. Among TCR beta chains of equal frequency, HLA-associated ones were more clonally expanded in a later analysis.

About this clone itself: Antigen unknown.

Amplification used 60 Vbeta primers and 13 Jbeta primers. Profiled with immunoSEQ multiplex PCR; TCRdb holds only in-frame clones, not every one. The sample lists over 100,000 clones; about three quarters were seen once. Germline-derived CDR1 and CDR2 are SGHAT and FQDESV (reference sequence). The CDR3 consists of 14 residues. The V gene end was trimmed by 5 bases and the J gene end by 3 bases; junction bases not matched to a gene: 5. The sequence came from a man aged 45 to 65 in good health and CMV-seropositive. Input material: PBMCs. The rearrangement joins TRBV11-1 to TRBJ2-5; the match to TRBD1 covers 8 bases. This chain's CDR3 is CASSPPTGEETQYF. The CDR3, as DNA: TGTGCCAGCAGCCCTCCGACAGGGGAAGAGACCCAGTACTTC.